The 22 T cell receptor beta chains below come from one sample, sequenced in a study of cytomegalovirus exposure and HLA in healthy donors. Use of 60 Vbeta and 13 Jbeta primers characterized the PCR. Clones were sequenced by immunoSEQ multiplex PCR, and TCRdb holds only the in-frame ones, with some missing. The sample yields about 130,000 clones, about four fifths seen once. The sample taken for sequencing was PBMCs. These receptors all come from a woman in her forties in good health and CMV-seronegative.

This clone was observed a single time. The chain recombines TRBV6-1 with TRBJ2-2; no definite D call. The ends were cut back, 3 bases at V and 0 bases at J, with 8 bases in the middle. Per germline, CDR1 MNHNS and CDR2 SASEGT. The CDR3 contains 15 residues. The CDR3 DNA sequence: TGTGCCAGCAGTGAGCGCACCTCGAACACCGGGGAGCTGTTTTTT. Translating gives CASSERTSNTGELFF.

V usage is TRBV5-1 and J usage is TRBJ2-7, with D unclear. The CDR3 length is 11 residues. The ends were cut back, 2 bases at V and 5 bases at J, with 5 bases in the middle. CDR1 is SGHRS and CDR2 is YFSETQ in the germline V gene. The CDR3 loop is CASSFHNEQYF. The CDR3 DNA reads TGCGCCAGCAGCTTCCACAACGAGCAGTACTTC. Based on the CDR3 plus reference TRBV5-1 and TRBJ2-7, the full variable domain is KAGVTQTPRYLIKTRGQQVTLSCSPISGHRSVSWYQQTPGQGLQFLFEYFSETQRNKGNFPGRFSGRQFSNSRSEMNVSTLELGDSALYLCASSFHNEQYFGPGTRLTVT.

The chain combines TRBV6-8 with TRBJ2-5; a weak D match, TRBD1 (8 bases). CDR1 and CDR2 from the germline V gene are MNHGY and SAAAGT. The CDR3 runs 14 residues. Trimming removed 6 bases at V and 7 bases at J, with 18 bases between. This CDR3 is CASSRTGTTVTQYF. The CDR3 region has the DNA TGTGCCAGCAGCCGGACAGGGACTACTGTGACCCAGTACTTC.

V usage is TRBV5-1 and J usage is TRBJ2-1; possible D gene TRBD1, 5 bases. The V gene's germline CDR1 is SGHRS and CDR2 YFSETQ. Deletions cut 4 bases from V and 10 bases from J, with 15 bases between. The CDR3 has 13 amino acids. CDR3 nucleotide sequence: TGCGCCAGCAGCGCGTTTAGGGGCATGGAGCAGTTCTTC. Residues: CASSAFRGMEQFF.

V and J are TRBV5-1 and TRBJ1-1; 12 positions match TRBD1. Germline CDR1 SGHRS, CDR2 YFSETQ. With 0 bases clipped from V and 6 bases from J, the junction kept 12 bases outside the gene matches. The CDR3 totals 18 residues. CDR3 in DNA: TGCGCCAGCAGCTTGGCTGTCGGGACAGGGGGCGCCGGGCCTGAAGCTTTCTTT. It translates to CASSLAVGTGGAGPEAFF.

V usage is TRBV6-1 and J usage is TRBJ2-7; the D is unclear. In germline, CDR1 is MNHNS, CDR2 SASEGT. The CDR3 sequence is 12 residues long. The V and J ends lost 2 bases and 4 bases respectively, with 6 bases between them. The CDR3 sequence is CASSELRYEQYF. In DNA, the CDR3 is TGTGCCAGCAGTGAATTGAGGTACGAGCAGTACTTC.

J is TRBJ2-7 and V is TRBV19; 7 bases line up with TRBD2. Germline CDR1 reads LNHDA; CDR2 reads SQIVND (reference sequence). Trimming cost V 5 bases and J 2 bases; bases outside gene matches: 9. This CDR3 has 15 residues. CDR3 nucleotide sequence: TGTGCCAGTAGTTTGGCCCCCAGCGGGACCTACGAGCAGTACTTC. Translating it yields CASSLAPSGTYEQYF.

The V and J genes are TRBV19 and TRBJ1-1; TRBD1 matches 9 bases. Germline CDR1 reads LNHDA; CDR2 reads SQIVND (reference sequence). Germline trimming cut 1 base from V and 4 bases from J; bases unmatched to any gene: 1. This CDR3 spans 14 amino acids. The CDR3 coding sequence is TGTGCCAGTAGTATAGGACAGGGGGGCACTGAAGCTTTCTTT. Encoded protein: CASSIGQGGTEAFF.

This clone was recorded a few times. The J gene is TRBJ1-1, the V gene TRBV6-5, with D possibly matching TRBD1 (5 bases). V shed 8 bases and J shed 1 base, with 14 bases lying between them. The CDR3 consists of 14 residues. CDR1 and CDR2 (germline): MNHEY, SVGAGI. CDR3 DNA sequence: TGTGCCAGCGCAGGGAGGATAGGGAACACTGAAGCTTTCTTT. It specifies CASAGRIGNTEAFF.

The rearrangement joins TRBV6-6 to TRBJ2-1, with TRBD1 matching 8 bases. The CDR3 is made up of 14 amino acids. The trim removed 6 bases at V and 3 bases at J, leaving 4 bases unmatched. The germline gives CDR1 MNHNY, CDR2 SVGAGI (reference sequence). CDR3 coding DNA: TGTGCCAGCAGACACGGGACAGGCTACAATGAGCAGTTCTTC. The encoded protein is CASRHGTGYNEQFF.

This chain uses TRBV29-1 with TRBJ1-2, with D perhaps TRBD1 (5 bases). V dropped 0 bases and J dropped 8 bases, with 19 bases sitting between them. The length of the CDR3 is 15 residues. Looked up from germline, CDR1 is SQVTM and CDR2 is ANQGSEA. The CDR3 spells CSVEDPTGERGGYTF. For the CDR3, the DNA is TGCAGCGTTGAAGATCCTACGGGGGAGAGGGGAGGCTACACCTTC.

This chain connects TRBV4-1 to TRBJ1-3, with unresolved D. V lost 4 bases and J lost 1, with 11 bases in between. The length of the CDR3 is 15 residues. Germline V gene lookup returns CDR1 MGHRA and CDR2 YSYEKL. The CDR3 nucleotides read TGCGCCAGCAGCCCCCGGTATGGTTCTGGAAACACCATATATTTT. Its translation is CASSPRYGSGNTIYF.

The chain combines TRBV27 with TRBJ2-7, with D possibly being TRBD1 (5 bases). V dropped 6 bases and J dropped 2 bases, with 17 bases sitting between them. This CDR3 spans 15 amino acids. Germline V gene lookup returns CDR1 MNHEY and CDR2 SMNVEV (reference sequence). CDR3 nucleotide sequence: TGTGCCAGCAGGTCCACCCCAGGGCTAGCCTACGAGCAGTACTTC. Translated: CASRSTPGLAYEQYF.

This rearrangement joins TRBV27 to TRBJ2-6; D gene ambiguous. Germline CDR1 reads MNHEY; CDR2 reads SMNVEV (reference sequence). This CDR3 comprises 14 residues. V gave up 5 bases and J gave up 2 bases, with 7 bases separating them. CDR3 coding DNA: TGTGCCAGCAGTCTAAGCACTGGGGCCAACGTCCTGACTTTC. It yields the protein CASSLSTGANVLTF. Variable domain in full (rest from reference TRBV27 and TRBJ2-6): EAQVTQNPRYLITVTGKKLTVTCSQNMNHEYMSWYRQDPGLGLRQIYYSMNVEVTDKGDVPEGYKVSRKEKRNFPLILESPSPNQTSLYFCASSLSTGANVLTFGAGSRLTVL.

The chain has TRBV6-5 and TRBJ2-2; D is perhaps TRBD2 (5 bases). The CDR3 runs 15 residues. Germline loops: CDR1 MNHEY, CDR2 SVGAGI. V dropped 4 bases and J dropped 4 bases, with 13 bases sitting between them. CDR3 nucleotides: TGTGCCAGCAGTTTGGCCCAACGGGGCACCGGGGAGCTGTTTTTT. Translated, it gives CASSLAQRGTGELFF.

This rearrangement joins TRBV15 to TRBJ2-3; 7 positions match TRBD1. The CDR3 has 15 amino acids. The J segment lost 2 bases and the V segment lost 2 bases, leaving 4 bases of the junction unmatched. In germline, CDR1 is LNHNV, CDR2 YYDKDF (reference sequence). Here the CDR3 reads CATSRTGETTDTQYF. In nucleotides, the CDR3 is TGTGCCACCAGCAGAACAGGGGAGACCACAGATACGCAGTATTTT.

The V gene is TRBV5-1, the J gene TRBJ1-1; D unclear. The germline V and J ends were trimmed by 0 bases and 3 bases, with 12 bases remaining between them. The CDR3 is 15 amino acids. The germline V gene has CDR1 SGHRS and CDR2 YFSETQ. CDR3 nucleotide sequence: TGCGCCAGCAGCTTGGAGATCCGTCGGGACACTGAAGCTTTCTTT. This gives the protein CASSLEIRRDTEAFF.

The rearrangement uses TRBV27 and TRBJ2-7; 12 nucleotides align to TRBD2. Losses at the gene ends were 7 bases for V and 5 bases for J; bases not matched to a gene: 9. The CDR3 spans 15 residues. From germline, CDR1 is MNHEY and CDR2 SMNVEV (reference sequence). The CDR3 here is CASTLAGGRFHEQYF. In nucleotides, the CDR3 is TGTGCCAGCACCCTAGCGGGGGGGCGGTTCCACGAGCAGTACTTC.

The V and J genes are TRBV2 and TRBJ1-6; the D gene is possibly TRBD1 (5 bases). Trimming cost V 3 bases and J 8 bases, with 11 bases left between them. Germline CDR1 SNHLY, CDR2 FYNNEI. The CDR3 runs 14 residues. Here the CDR3 reads CASSEYRSDSPLHF. The DNA for the CDR3 is TGTGCCAGCAGTGAGTACAGGTCGGATTCACCCCTCCACTTT.

This rearrangement joins TRBV19 to TRBJ2-1, with a tentative D call TRBD1 (5 bases). The CDR3 covers 16 residues. The V gene lost 3 bases and the J gene lost 0 bases, with 12 bases spanning the gap. Germline CDR1 is LNHDA and CDR2 is SQIVND (reference sequence). In nucleotides, the CDR3 is TGTGCCAGTAGTATTAGTGGGGCCCCCTCCTACAATGAGCAGTTCTTC. Protein sequence: CASSISGAPSYNEQFF. Supplemented by reference TRBV19 and TRBJ2-1, the full variable domain reads DGGITQSPKYLFRKEGQNVTLSCEQNLNHDAMYWYRQDPGQGLRLIYYSQIVNDFQKGDIAEGYSVSREKKESFPLTVTSAQKNPTAFYLCASSISGAPSYNEQFFGPGTRLTVL.

The J gene is TRBJ2-1, the V gene TRBV7-2; TRBD2 matches 11 bases. CDR3 length equals 16 residues. In germline, CDR1 is SGHTA, CDR2 FQGNSA. With 5 bases clipped from V and 7 bases from J, the junction kept 10 bases outside the gene matches. CDR3 sequence: CASSTQGLAGGNEQFF. CDR3 nucleotides: TGTGCCAGCAGCACACAGGGGCTAGCGGGAGGTAATGAGCAGTTCTTC.

This chain connects TRBV14 to TRBJ2-2; D gene uncertain. V was clipped by 1 base and J by 6 bases, with 9 bases between them. Looked up from germline, CDR1 is SGHDN and CDR2 is FVKESK. The CDR3 contains 14 residues. The CDR3 reads CASSQAPQSGELFF. CDR3 nucleotides: TGTGCCAGCAGCCAAGCCCCACAGTCCGGGGAGCTGTTTTTT.